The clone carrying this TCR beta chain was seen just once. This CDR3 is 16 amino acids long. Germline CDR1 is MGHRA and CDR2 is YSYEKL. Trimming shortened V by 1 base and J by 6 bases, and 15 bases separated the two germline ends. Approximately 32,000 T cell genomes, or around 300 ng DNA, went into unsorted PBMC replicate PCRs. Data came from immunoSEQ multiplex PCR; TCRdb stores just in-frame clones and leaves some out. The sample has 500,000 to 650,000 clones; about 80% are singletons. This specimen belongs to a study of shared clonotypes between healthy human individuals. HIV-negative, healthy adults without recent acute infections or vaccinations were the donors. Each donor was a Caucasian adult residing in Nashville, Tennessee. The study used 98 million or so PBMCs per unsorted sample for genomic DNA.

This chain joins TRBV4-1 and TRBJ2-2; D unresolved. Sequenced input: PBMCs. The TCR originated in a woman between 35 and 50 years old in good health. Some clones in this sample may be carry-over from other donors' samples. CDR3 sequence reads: CASSQVGRNWPGELFF. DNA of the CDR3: TGCGCCAGCAGCCAAGTTGGTAGAAATTGGCCCGGGGAGCTGTTTTTT.